The text below deals with one T cell receptor (beta chain). Sequencing was performed with immunoSEQ multiplex PCR; in TCRdb, only in-frame clones are kept and a portion is missing. This sample has roughly 400,000 clones, with about 90% found just once. The CDR3 is made up of 15 amino acids. J lost 3 bases, V lost 5 bases, and 7 bases had no gene match. The germline CDR1 and CDR2 sequences are LGHNT and FRNRAP. The data were obtained in a study of Ad26.COV2.S vaccination and SARS-CoV-2 variants. Treatment here: some 20 received Ad26.COV2.S at low or high dose, single or two shots; several received placebo; per-sample allocation not given. Day 63 after the first vaccine or placebo injection was the time point for sampling.

The clonotype comes from a person between 18 and 65 years old who received the Ad26.COV2.S COVID-19 vaccine or a placebo. The V gene is TRBV12-5, the J gene TRBJ1-2, with 9 positions matching TRBD1. This sample comprised peripheral blood, obtained in a trial of Ad26.COV2.S vaccine versus placebo. CDR3 sequence reads: CASGPDRGGDYGYTF. CDR3 DNA sequence: TGTGCTAGTGGTCCCGACAGGGGGGGGGACTATGGCTACACCTTC.